These 14 T cell receptor beta chains originate from one sample sequenced in a study of blood T cell repertoires in COVID-19 (dated by TCRdb to 2020 to 2022). The library was generated by the immunoSEQ multiplex PCR assay. TCRdb holds this immuneACCESS table with in-frame rearrangements only. Some clones are missing; in checked studies, unresolved V genes explain under half, and the rest has no known cause. The sample table records fewer than 500,000 clones; about 80% of these occur just once. The ten largest clones represent roughly 1.1% of the sample. Sequenced sample: peripheral blood. Receptors were obtained from a human donor with acute or convalescent COVID-19. The donor label of this sample is uncertain.

This sequence joins TRBV27 and TRBJ1-5; TRBD1 matches at 7 bases. The junction had 10 bases not matched to a gene; V was cut back by 8 bases and J by 6 bases. Germline loops: CDR1 MNHEY, CDR2 SMNVEV (reference sequence). The CDR3 has 14 amino acids. The DNA for the CDR3 is TGTGCCAGCGGCCCAGAACAGGGGACTCAGCCCCAGCATTTT. Its translation is CASGPEQGTQPQHF.

This chain uses TRBV6-5 with TRBJ2-1; D is possibly TRBD1 (7 bases). CDR1 MNHEY and CDR2 SVGAGI come from the germline V gene. The CDR3 consists of 15 residues. Trimming stripped 8 bases from V and 4 bases from J, with 18 bases between. The CDR3 DNA follows: TGTGCCAGCGGGGGGCCGGGACAGTCTTACAATGAGCAGTTCTTC. Its translation: CASGGPGQSYNEQFF.

This clone turned up a few times. The CDR3 bases are TGCGCCAGCAGTCAGGGTCGGTCGGCGGGAGGGATTAATGAGCAGTTCTTC. This sequence encodes CASSQGRSAGGINEQFF. This chain connects TRBV5-1 to TRBJ2-1; 9 bases match TRBD2. V shed 5 bases and J 7 bases; nucleotides not matched to a gene: 16. This CDR3 spans 17 amino acids. The germline V gene has CDR1 SGHRS and CDR2 YFSETQ.

The chain has TRBV3-1 (or the pseudogene TRBV3-2) and TRBJ1-2; D is unresolved. The CDR3 is 13 residues long. Trimming stripped 4 bases from V and 4 bases from J, with 10 bases between. CDR1 is LGHDT and CDR2 is YNNKEL in the germline V gene (reference sequence). The CDR3, as DNA: TGTGCCAGCAGCCGGGAGGTCAGCTATGGCTACACCTTC. This codes for CASSREVSYGYTF.

The chain employs TRBV11-2 and TRBJ2-1; the match to TRBD2 covers 9 bases. The CDR3 runs to 19 residues. V lost 2 bases, J lost 6 bases, and 17 bases stayed unmatched. Germline V lookup: CDR1 SGHAT, CDR2 FQNNGV. The CDR3 DNA reads as TGTGCCAGCAGCTTAAGGGGCCCCGGGGGGTGGCGGGAGGGCAATGAGCAGTTCTTC. It encodes CASSLRGPGGWREGNEQFF.

The sample holds one count of this clone. The J gene is TRBJ1-2, the V gene TRBV3-1 (or the pseudogene TRBV3-2); 7 bases are a match to TRBD1. This CDR3 spans 15 amino acids. The J segment lost 4 bases and the V segment lost 0 bases, leaving 5 bases of the junction unmatched. Germline V gene sequence: CDR1 LGHDT, CDR2 YNNKEL (reference sequence). The CDR3 spells CASSQDRGPSYGYTF. The CDR3 DNA reads as TGTGCCAGCAGCCAAGATAGGGGGCCCTCCTATGGCTACACCTTC.

The CDR3 DNA reads TGTGCCAGCAGTATTCGGGTAAAAAATGGCTACACCTTC. Protein sequence: CASSIRVKNGYTF. V is TRBV28 and J is TRBJ1-2; D is unclear. CDR1 is MDHEN, CDR2 SYDVKM, per germline. Trimming shortened V by 5 bases and J by 6 bases, and 13 bases separated the two germline ends. The CDR3 runs to 13 residues.

Written as DNA, the CDR3 is TGTGCCAGCAGCTTTTACAGGGGTCAAGAGACCCAGTACTTC. It encodes CASSFYRGQETQYF. The V gene is TRBV7-9, the J gene TRBJ2-5, with TRBD1 matching 7 bases. Per the germline V gene, CDR1 is SEHNR and CDR2 is FQNEAQ (reference sequence). V gave up 3 bases and J gave up 2 bases; unmatched junction bases: 3. The CDR3 runs 14 residues.

V usage is TRBV5-1 and J usage is TRBJ2-6; tentative D call: TRBD1 (5 bases). This CDR3 contains 14 residues. Trimming removed 4 bases from V and 4 bases from J, with 9 bases in between. Germline CDR1 reads SGHRS; CDR2 reads YFSETQ. The CDR3 DNA reads as TGCGCCAGCAGCCTGCAGGGCGGGGCCAACGTCCTGACTTTC. As protein: CASSLQGGANVLTF.

The table lists this clone with a few counts. J is TRBJ2-3 and V is TRBV15; D may be TRBD2 (5 bases). Trimming cost V 4 bases and J 4 bases, with 12 bases left between them. CDR3 length: 14 residues. Germline CDR1 reads LNHNV; CDR2 reads YYDKDF (reference sequence). The CDR3, as DNA: TGTGCCACCAGCAAGTCTGGGCGGGCAGATACGCAGTATTTT. Translation: CATSKSGRADTQYF.

CDR3 coding DNA: TGTGCCTGGAGTGCCGCCAGGGGAACTGGAAACACCATATATTTT. This gives the protein CAWSAARGTGNTIYF. This chain connects TRBV30 to TRBJ1-3, with D possibly TRBD1 on 6 matching bases. In germline, CDR1 is GTSNPN, CDR2 SVGIG (reference sequence). V was pared by 1 base and J by 2 bases, with 12 bases between. This CDR3 spans 15 amino acids.

The V call is TRBV29-1, the J call TRBJ2-7; maybe TRBD2 (7 bases). CDR3 length: 14 residues. V shed 1 base and J shed 5 bases, with 15 bases lying between them. The V gene's germline CDR1 is SQVTM and CDR2 ANQGSEA. The CDR3 DNA reads TGCAGCGTTGAAGGTGACGGGGGGCGCCACGAGCAGTACTTC. It encodes CSVEGDGGRHEQYF.

The CDR3 bases are TGTGCCAGTAGTCCTCTTCGGGACAGGGGGCGACACTATGGCTACACCTTC. It specifies CASSPLRDRGRHYGYTF. V is TRBV19 and J is TRBJ1-2; 12 bases align to TRBD1. CDR1 is LNHDA, CDR2 SQIVND, per germline (reference sequence). The length of the CDR3 is 17 residues. After removal of 5 bases from V and 3 bases from J, the junction contained 10 bases not matched to a gene.

CDR3 coding DNA: TGTGCCAGCAGTTTATGGGCGGATCAAGAGACCCAGTACTTC. As protein: CASSLWADQETQYF. The rearrangement links TRBV28 to TRBJ2-5; D gene ambiguous. The V gene lost 0 bases and the J gene lost 2 bases, with 7 bases spanning the gap. Germline assignment: CDR1 MDHEN and CDR2 SYDVKM. The CDR3 totals 14 residues.